The 20 T cell receptor beta chains below all came from one sample that was sequenced in a study of blood T cell repertoires in COVID-19. The table came from immunoSEQ multiplex PCR; TCRdb's copy has only in-frame clones and leaves some out. Here the sample spans around 63,000 clones, roughly 86% being singletons. Sequencing was performed on peripheral blood. All receptors derive from a man between 60 and 70 years old with acute or convalescent COVID-19.

The CDR3 is CASRRGSGQPQHF. The CDR3 DNA reads as TGTGCCAGCAGGAGAGGGAGTGGGCAGCCCCAGCATTTT. This sequence joins TRBV2 and TRBJ1-5; D remains unclear. V shed 6 bases and J shed 7 bases, with 13 bases lying between them. This CDR3 spans 13 amino acids. Germline V gene lookup returns CDR1 SNHLY and CDR2 FYNNEI. Supplemented by reference TRBV2 and TRBJ1-5, the full variable domain reads EPEVTQTPSHQVTQMGQEVILRCVPISNHLYFYWYRQILGQKVEFLVSFYNNEISEKSEIFDDQFSVERPDGSNFTLKIRSTKLEDSAMYFCASRRGSGQPQHFGDGTRLSIL.

The chain carries TRBV6-5 and TRBJ2-7; D might be TRBD2 (5 bases). V was shortened by 5 bases and J by 5 bases, with 16 bases between the two germline ends. This CDR3 has 14 residues. Germline lookup yields CDR1 MNHEY and CDR2 SVGAGI. In DNA, the CDR3 is TGTGCCAGCAGTAACGGGGTATTAGGGCACGAGCAGTACTTC. As protein: CASSNGVLGHEQYF.

The V call is TRBV3-1 (or the pseudogene TRBV3-2), the J call TRBJ2-1; 7 bases are shared with TRBD1. V shed 0 bases, J shed 4 bases, and the junction held 9 bases outside the gene matches. This CDR3 is built from 17 residues. The germline gives CDR1 LGHDT, CDR2 YNNKEL (reference sequence). The CDR3 loop reads CASSQDLIGGPYNEQFF. CDR3 bases: TGTGCCAGCAGCCAAGATCTTATAGGGGGCCCGTACAATGAGCAGTTCTTC.

This clone was seen a single time. CDR3 residues: CASSLYREDKYEQYF. For the CDR3, the DNA is TGTGCCAGCAGCTTGTACAGGGAAGATAAGTACGAGCAGTACTTC. The gene calls are TRBV5-6 and TRBJ2-7, with D perhaps matching TRBD1 (6 bases). V dropped 1 base and J dropped 4 bases, with 15 bases sitting between them. The CDR3 is 15 residues long. Per germline, CDR1 SGHDT and CDR2 YYEEEE. Variable domain in full (rest from reference TRBV5-6 and TRBJ2-7): DAGVTQSPTHLIKTRGQQVTLRCSPKSGHDTVSWYQQALGQGPQFIFQYYEEEERQRGNFPDRFSGHQFPNYSSELNVNALLLGDSALYLCASSLYREDKYEQYFGPGTRLTVT.

V and J are TRBV6-5 and TRBJ1-1; D is perhaps TRBD1 (5 bases). The CDR3 consists of 14 residues. CDR1 is MNHEY, CDR2 SVGAGI, per germline. V was shortened by 5 bases and J by 5 bases, with 15 bases between the two germline ends. The CDR3 DNA sequence: TGTGCCAGCAGTCTCCAAGGGGCAGGGACTGAAGCTTTCTTT. Encoded protein: CASSLQGAGTEAFF.

This chain uses TRBV15 with TRBJ1-2, with D unresolved. There are 15 residues in the CDR3. The V and J ends lost 0 bases and 4 bases respectively, with 12 bases between them. CDR1 is LNHNV and CDR2 is YYDKDF in the germline V gene (reference sequence). The CDR3 sequence is CATSRDINSGYGYTF. In nucleotides, the CDR3 is TGTGCCACCAGCAGAGATATAAACAGTGGCTATGGCTACACCTTC.

This chain joins TRBV7-6 and TRBJ1-5, with D maybe TRBD1 (5 bases). Trimming took 5 bases from V and 1 from J, leaving 12 bases between them. The CDR3 covers 15 residues. In germline, CDR1 is SGHVS, CDR2 FNYEAQ. The chain's CDR3 is CASSPGGYSNQPQHF. The CDR3 DNA reads as TGTGCCAGCAGCCCTGGGGGGTACAGCAATCAGCCCCAGCATTTT.

The V and J genes are TRBV7-3 and TRBJ2-5; D is perhaps TRBD1 (5 bases). The length of the CDR3 is 13 residues. With 5 bases removed from V and 2 bases from J, the gap between germline ends came to 9 bases. Germline V gene lookup returns CDR1 SGHTA and CDR2 FQGTGA. The CDR3 nucleotides read TGTGCCAGCAGCAGGGGTATTCAAGAGACCCAGTACTTC. Translated, it gives CASSRGIQETQYF.

The V gene is TRBV6-5, the J gene TRBJ1-5, with D perhaps matching TRBD1 (6 bases). The length of the CDR3 is 13 residues. Looked up from germline, CDR1 is MNHEY and CDR2 is SVGAGI. V was clipped by 2 bases and J by 4 bases, with 6 bases between them. CDR3 region: CASSYTGNQPQHF. CDR3 in DNA: TGTGCCAGCAGTTACACAGGGAATCAGCCCCAGCATTTT.

The gene calls are TRBV28 and TRBJ1-5; possibly TRBD1 for D (5 bases). Trimming took 2 bases from V and 7 from J, leaving 9 bases between them. The CDR3 length is 13 residues. The V gene's germline CDR1 is MDHEN and CDR2 SYDVKM. This CDR3 is CASSLAGWQPQHF. The CDR3 DNA reads TGTGCCAGCAGTTTAGCAGGGTGGCAGCCCCAGCATTTT.

This chain links TRBV5-4 with TRBJ1-1, with TRBD1 matching over 9 bases. This CDR3 has 16 residues. The ends lost 5 bases at V and 1 base at J; junction bases unmatched: 9. Germline CDR1 and CDR2: SGHNT and YYREEE (reference sequence). In DNA form, the CDR3 reads TGTGCCAGCAGACCTGGGACAGGGTTCGAGAACACTGAAGCTTTCTTT. Its translation is CASRPGTGFENTEAFF.

V is TRBV5-6 and J is TRBJ1-1; D possibly corresponds to TRBD1 (5 bases). The CDR3 spans 13 residues. The V gene lost 0 bases and the J gene lost 7 bases, with 10 bases spanning the gap. Germline V gives CDR1 SGHDT, CDR2 YYEEEE. The CDR3 here is CASSLARVDEAFF. In DNA, the CDR3 is TGTGCCAGCAGCTTGGCCAGGGTTGATGAAGCTTTCTTT.

This clone was seen only once. V gene TRBV11-3 combines with J gene TRBJ1-1, with 9 nucleotides matching TRBD1. The CDR3 sequence is 15 residues long. The germline V gene has CDR1 SGHNT and CDR2 YENEEA. The V gene end was trimmed by 1 base and the J gene end by 1 base; junction bases not matched to a gene: 1. DNA for the CDR3: TGTGCCAGCAGCTTAGGACAGGGGGAGAACACTGAAGCTTTCTTT. Translated, it gives CASSLGQGENTEAFF. Filled out from reference TRBV11-3 and TRBJ1-1, the complete variable domain reads EAGVVQSPRYKIIEKKQPVAFWCNPISGHNTLYWYLQNLGQGPELLIRYENEEAVDDSQLPKDRFSAERLKGVDSTLKIQPAELGDSAVYLCASSLGQGENTEAFFGQGTRLTVV.

The chain joins TRBV25-1 to TRBJ1-2; no clear D. Germline loops: CDR1 MGHDK, CDR2 SYGVNS. This CDR3 is 14 amino acids long. V was trimmed by 7 bases and J by 4 bases, leaving 16 bases between them. The CDR3 DNA sequence: TGTGCCAGCACCCCGGCGGCGGAGATCTATGGCTACACCTTC. As protein: CASTPAAEIYGYTF.

V and J are TRBV5-1 and TRBJ1-2; TRBD1 matches 8 bases. V shed 6 bases and J 2 bases; nucleotides not matched to a gene: 6. There are 14 residues in the CDR3. Germline V gene lookup returns CDR1 SGHRS and CDR2 YFSETQ. The CDR3 protein is CASNTGQGNYGYTF. The DNA for the CDR3 is TGCGCCAGCAATACCGGACAGGGAAACTATGGCTACACCTTC.

The chain has TRBV7-9 and TRBJ1-4; 8 bases are shared with TRBD1. The germline V gene has CDR1 SEHNR and CDR2 FQNEAQ (reference sequence). Losses at the gene ends were 4 bases for V and 5 bases for J; bases not matched to a gene: 6. The CDR3 covers 15 residues. CDR3 nucleotides: TGTGCCAGCAGCTCGCGGACAGGGCTAAATGAAAAACTGTTTTTT. It codes for CASSSRTGLNEKLFF. The full variable domain, completed using reference TRBV7-9 and TRBJ1-4, is DTGVSQNPRHKITKRGQNVTFRCDPISEHNRLYWYRQTLGQGPEFLTYFQNEAQLEKSRLLSDRFSAERPKGSFSTLEIQRTEQGDSAMYLCASSSRTGLNEKLFFGSGTQLSVL.

The gene calls are TRBV7-9 and TRBJ2-6; D unresolved. This CDR3 is 13 amino acids long. CDR1 is SEHNR and CDR2 is FQNEAQ in the germline V gene (reference sequence). Trimming stripped 8 bases from V and 3 bases from J, with 8 bases between. CDR3 protein: CASGAGGANVLTF. The CDR3 bases are TGTGCCAGCGGAGCCGGTGGGGCCAACGTCCTGACTTTC.

This clone has only one observation. An end of the junction differs from the germline gene, which may be a read error. The chain couples TRBV19 to TRBJ2-1; 8 bases align to TRBD2. The CDR3 contains 15 residues. The germline V gene encodes CDR1 LNHDA and CDR2 SQIVND (reference sequence). CDR3 DNA sequence: TGTACCAGTAAAGGGACTAGTAATCCCTACAATGAGCAGTTCTTC. Its protein product is CTSKGTSNPYNEQFF.

V and J are TRBV5-1 and TRBJ2-1, with 7 bases lining up with TRBD2. V lost 6 bases, J lost 7 bases, and 4 bases stayed unmatched. In germline, CDR1 is SGHRS, CDR2 YFSETQ. The CDR3 loop spans 12 amino acids. The CDR3 is CASTGGWNEQFF. As DNA, the CDR3 is TGCGCCAGCACCGGGGGGTGGAATGAGCAGTTCTTC.

The chain is built from TRBV18 and TRBJ2-7, with 8 positions matching TRBD1. Per germline, CDR1 KGHSH and CDR2 LQKENI. The CDR3 extends over 13 amino acids. V shed 4 bases, J shed 9 bases, and the junction held 8 bases outside the gene matches. As DNA, the CDR3 is TGTGCCAGCTCACGTGACAGGGGCGGGTGGCAGTACTTC. It specifies CASSRDRGGWQYF.